The 9 T cell receptor beta chains below were found in one sample sequenced in a study of Tregs in tolerant kidney transplant recipients. Only in-frame clones appear in the TCRdb table, and some are missing; sequencing was by immunoSEQ multiplex PCR. The data show fewer than 100,000 clones, over 85% seen once. Material: CD4+ T cells from blood, obtained before the transplant. These receptors were obtained from a human donor who received a combined kidney and bone marrow transplant.

V is TRBV15 and J is TRBJ1-2; 7 nucleotides line up with TRBD1. CDR1 and CDR2 from the germline V gene are LNHNV and YYDKDF (reference sequence). The V gene end was trimmed by 4 bases and the J gene end by 4 bases; junction bases not matched to a gene: 3. This CDR3 has 13 residues. The CDR3 region has the DNA TGTGCCACCAGCAAGACAGGGAGCTATGGCTACACCTTC. As protein: CATSKTGSYGYTF.

The rearrangement uses TRBV10-3 and TRBJ2-2; TRBD1 aligns across 9 bases. Germline V gene sequence: CDR1 ENHRY, CDR2 SYGVKD. The CDR3 covers 13 residues. Trimming removed 5 bases from V and 6 bases from J; junction bases left unmatched: 1. The CDR3 sequence is CAISRQGAGELFF. The CDR3 DNA is TGTGCCATCAGTCGACAGGGGGCCGGGGAGCTGTTTTTT.

The J gene is TRBJ2-1, the V gene TRBV7-6; 8 bases fit TRBD1. The CDR3 totals 15 residues. V trimming: 4 bases; J trimming: 4 bases; junction bases outside the gene matches: 6. The germline V gene encodes CDR1 SGHVS and CDR2 FNYEAQ. The CDR3 nucleotides read TGTGCCAGCAGCTCATTAAGGACAGGGTACAATGAGCAGTTCTTC. This encodes CASSSLRTGYNEQFF.

This clone has a handful of counts. This rearrangement joins TRBV30 to TRBJ2-7, with 10 bases identical to TRBD2. CDR1 GTSNPN and CDR2 SVGIG come from the germline V gene (reference sequence). The J segment lost 3 bases and the V segment lost 4 bases, leaving 6 bases of the junction unmatched. The CDR3 has 14 amino acids. Here the CDR3 DNA reads TGTGCCTGGAAGGGGCTAGCGGGAGTCTACGAGCAGTACTTC. Protein: CAWKGLAGVYEQYF.

This clone was observed a single time. This sequence joins TRBV4-3 and TRBJ2-1; 7 nucleotides agree with TRBD2. The CDR3 runs 14 residues. Germline V lookup: CDR1 LGHNA, CDR2 YSLEER. Germline trimming cut 3 bases from V and 8 bases from J; bases unmatched to any gene: 7. The CDR3 loop reads CASSQLAVTDEQFF. DNA for the CDR3: TGCGCCAGCAGCCAGCTAGCGGTTACGGATGAGCAGTTCTTC.

The DNA of the CDR3 is TGTGCCAGCAGCATCGAACCCCTGGGCGAGGCTTTCTTT. It codes for CASSIEPLGEAFF. The rearrangement links TRBV7-3 to TRBJ1-1; D is ambiguous. This CDR3 region has 13 residues. Germline CDR1 and CDR2: SGHTA and FQGTGA. V lost 5 bases and J lost 11, with 18 bases in between.

V and J are TRBV5-1 and TRBJ2-3; no clear D gene. Germline V gene lookup returns CDR1 SGHRS and CDR2 YFSETQ. Trimming cost V 0 bases and J 4 bases, with 15 bases left between them. This CDR3 is built from 16 residues. The CDR3 DNA is TGCGCCAGCAGCTTGGGGCCTGACAACTTCCCAGATACGCAGTATTTT. It translates to CASSLGPDNFPDTQYF.

The rearrangement links TRBV4-2 to TRBJ1-4; tentatively, D is TRBD1 (6 bases). The length of the CDR3 is 16 residues. With 2 bases removed from V and 8 bases from J, the gap between germline ends came to 18 bases. Germline lookup yields CDR1 LGHNA and CDR2 YNFKEQ. CDR3 DNA: TGTGCCAGCAGCCAATCCGGGACACGGGGGGACGAAAAACTGTTTTTT. Translated, it gives CASSQSGTRGDEKLFF.

V usage is TRBV5-1 and J usage is TRBJ2-3, with D unresolved. Germline lookup yields CDR1 SGHRS and CDR2 YFSETQ. V lost 2 bases and J 6 bases, leaving 10 bases between the germline ends. CDR3 length: 13 residues. The CDR3 loop reads CASSFLSGDTQYF. For the CDR3, the DNA is TGCGCCAGCAGCTTCCTCTCCGGGGATACGCAGTATTTT.